This TCR beta chain was retrieved from a study of OX40 agonist ivuxolimab in advanced cancers. Study-wide results and limits: Specificity for antigen went undetermined in the expanded peripheral T cells.

Concerning this clone: What it binds is not known.

The CDR3 has 14 residues. With 0 bases removed from V and 5 bases from J, the gap between germline ends came to 13 bases. CDR1 is GTSNPN, CDR2 SVGIG, per germline (reference sequence). TCRdb's table, derived via immunoSEQ multiplex PCR, lists solely in-frame clones and lacks some. The sample records 45,000 to 65,000 clones, around nine tenths being singletons. V is TRBV30 and J is TRBJ1-1; D is ambiguous. Sample: CD4+ or CD8+ T cells sorted from blood, taken in a trial of the OX40 agonist ivuxolimab. This TCR was sampled from an adult with an advanced solid tumor such as melanoma, head and neck, liver or kidney cancer. This CDR3 is CAWSVLGLPTEAFF. For the CDR3, the DNA is TGTGCCTGGAGTGTACTTGGACTCCCGACTGAAGCTTTCTTT.